This TCR beta chain was documented in a study of blood T cell repertoires in COVID-19. The overall study: The study drew acute and convalescent COVID-19 samples from the United States, Italy and Spain. T cells, B-cell-depleted T cells, or PBMCs provided the cDNA or gDNA that served as material.

Per the authors' pipeline: Reference gene primer amplification yielded estimated nucleated cell counts. TCRdb's table, derived via immunoSEQ multiplex PCR, lists solely in-frame clones and lacks some. V, J and clone size are taken as reported in that table, and D and trimming were inferred from the DNA itself. The data hold some 180,000 clones, with 81% observed a single time. Germline-derived CDR1 and CDR2 are KGHSH and LQKENI. The V end was cut by 0 bases, the J end by 7 bases, with 15 bases between. CDR3 length: 15 residues. Specimen: peripheral blood. The receptor comes from a woman aged 35 to 49 with COVID-19, enrolled during active disease. The V call is TRBV18, the J call TRBJ1-2, with D maybe TRBD1 (6 bases). The DNA for the CDR3 is TGTGCCAGCTCACCACCGGACAGACATAACCTTGGCTACACCTTC. It translates to CASSPPDRHNLGYTF.